Reported below is one T cell receptor (beta chain). This clone's antigen is unknown. Per-base qualities were not stored, and no clone one base away is much larger. Ficoll-Paque density gradient centrifugation was the method used to isolate PBMCs. After removal of 1 base from V and 7 bases from J, the junction retains 8 bases not matched to a gene. CDR1 SGHTA and CDR2 FQGNSA were looked up in the germline V gene. From its cysteine to its phenylalanine, the CDR3 spans 16 amino acids. This entry keeps only the CDR3 DNA: 48 bases, framed from base 1. This specimen belongs to a study of T-cell memory formation after mild COVID-19 (dated by TCRdb to about 2021). A note on the overall study: TCR sequence clusters from the two donors were largely donor specific. In a couple of donors, T-cell clones that expanded and contracted after mild COVID-19 were tracked by sequencing TCRalpha and TCRbeta repertoires over time. The cohort comprised two young, previously healthy adult volunteers, one female and one male.

Broad study findings and their caveats: The detection of some responding clones in pre-infection memory suggests that pre-existing cross-reactive memory T cells joined the SARS-CoV-2 response. From day 15 to 85, contracting clones showed balanced CD4/CD8 phenotypes, whereas a second wave of clones that expanded from day 15 to 37 leaned towards CD4+. Contracting CD4+ clones were located mainly in the CM and EM memory subsets, whereas CD8+ clones were found to be enriched in EMRA. Only a couple of mild cases were covered by the study, and larger cohorts that include severe cases with pre-infection samples were considered necessary. SARS-CoV-2 specificity was not confirmed for the second-wave clones peaking on day 37.

Sequencing was carried out with an Illumina NovaSeq 6000. Using 5'RACE with constant-segment primers, TCRalpha and TCRbeta cDNA libraries were constructed, with sample barcodes and unique molecular identifiers added in the process. Trizol reagent was used to extract RNA from every sample. The libraries were amplified in two PCR steps, and the second step added a second sample barcode and Illumina TruSeq adapters. Sequencing of the libraries was done on an Illumina NovaSeq, producing 2 x 150 bp paired-end reads. Per the source publication's procedure: Demultiplexing of reads and collapsing into UMI-guided consensus sequences were performed with migec v1.2.7. Using mixcr v2.1.11, UMI consensuses were aligned to TRA and TRB V and J templates and then assembled into clonotypes. Clonotypes were classified as expanded or contracted when called significant by both edgeR and NoisET, with noise models trained on biological replicates. For edgeR calls, the cutoffs were a false discovery rate-adjusted p below 0.01 and a log2 fold-change threshold of 1. As an exploratory analysis of dynamics, max-normalized trajectories of the 1000 most abundant clonotypes were examined with PCA combined with hierarchical clustering. Separately sequenced CD4+ and CD8+ repertoires were used to assign a CD4 or CD8 phenotype to each responding clone. TCRdb trimmed the raw reads at Q25, called clones with MiXCR and kept productive beta chains. Rows with a matching CDR3 protein are joined into one entry that keeps the most common DNA and genes. TCRdb, not the authors, supplied the V and J calls. The sample table shows approximately 250,000 distinct CDR3 sequences, and approximately 15% are seen once. Clones ranked in the top ten supply about 2% of the sample.

Sequencing input: PBMCs or a T cell subset sorted from them (not recorded which). This clonotype was sampled from an adult woman who had mild COVID-19 (a few samples of this study predate the infection). The sample titles of this study are shuffled in the database, so cell type and time point are left out; the donor was told from shared clones. Recombination joined TRBV7-2 with TRBJ2-1; TRBD2 lines up with 9 middle nucleotides. The CDR3 region reads CASSLDSSGGLNEQFF. The sequenced DNA: TGTGCCAGCAGCTTAGACTCCAGCGGGGGGCTAAATGAGCAGTTCTTC.